The source of this T cell receptor (beta chain) is a study of T cells in Graves' hyperthyroidism and ophthalmopathy. Points from the study as a whole: The blood repertoire included most of the expanded thyroid clonotypes above 0.001.

This clonotype was seen repeatedly, ten times or more. Its target is unknown. Fresh peripheral blood, 7.5 to 10 ml, yielded the PBMCs. Germline V lookup: CDR1 DFQATT, CDR2 SNEGSKA (reference sequence). CDR3 length equals 17 residues. Trimming removed 1 base from V and 0 bases from J, with 16 bases in between. RNA transcripts served as the template for amplifying TCR beta CDR3 regions. The TCR CDR3 first-round RT-PCR relied on the HTBI primer set. From the multiplex PCR reads, TCRdb called clonotypes with MiXCR, one entry per CDR3 protein. The data hold around 280,000 distinct CDR3 sequences, with 13% observed a single time.

The source is a woman aged 30 to 39 with Graves' hyperthyroidism that later progressed to Graves' ophthalmopathy. The sequencing input was blood. The chain couples TRBV20-1 to TRBJ2-1; unclear D gene. The CDR3 bases are TGCAGTGCTAGAGCTAAAGGAGACTGGAGCTCCTACAATGAGCAGTTCTTC. It specifies CSARAKGDWSSYNEQFF.